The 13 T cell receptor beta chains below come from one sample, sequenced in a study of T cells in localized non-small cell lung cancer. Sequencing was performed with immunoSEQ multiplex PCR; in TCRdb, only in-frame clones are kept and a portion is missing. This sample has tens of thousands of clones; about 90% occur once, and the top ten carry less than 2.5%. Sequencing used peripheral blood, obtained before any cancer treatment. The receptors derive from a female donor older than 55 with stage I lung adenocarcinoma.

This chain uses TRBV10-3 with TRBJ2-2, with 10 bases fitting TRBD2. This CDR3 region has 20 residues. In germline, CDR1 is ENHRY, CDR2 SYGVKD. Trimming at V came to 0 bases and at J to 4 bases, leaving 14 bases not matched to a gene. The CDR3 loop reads CAISESRGTPSGGRTGELFF. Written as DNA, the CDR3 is TGTGCCATCAGTGAGTCGCGGGGGACCCCTAGCGGGGGTCGCACCGGGGAGCTGTTTTTT.

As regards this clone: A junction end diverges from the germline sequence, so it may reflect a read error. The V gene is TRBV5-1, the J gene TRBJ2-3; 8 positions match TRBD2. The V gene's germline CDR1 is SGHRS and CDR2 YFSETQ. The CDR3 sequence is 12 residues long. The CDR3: CASSADSGGLDF. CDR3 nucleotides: TGCGCCAGCAGCGCCGACAGCGGGGGCTTGGATTTT.

CDR3 in amino acids: CAWTRVGGETQYF. For the CDR3, the DNA is TGTGCCTGGACCCGAGTGGGAGGTGAGACCCAGTACTTC. The chain has TRBV30 and TRBJ2-5, with D possibly matching TRBD2 (6 bases). This CDR3 is built from 13 residues. CDR1 is GTSNPN, CDR2 SVGIG, per germline (reference sequence). The V end lost 4 bases, the J end lost 5 bases, and 14 bases lay between the germline ends.

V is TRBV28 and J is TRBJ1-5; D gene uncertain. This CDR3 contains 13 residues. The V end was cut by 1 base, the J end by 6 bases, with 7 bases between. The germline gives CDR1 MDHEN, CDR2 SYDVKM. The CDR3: CASSLFWSQPQHF. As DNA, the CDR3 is TGTGCCAGCAGTTTATTCTGGAGTCAGCCCCAGCATTTT. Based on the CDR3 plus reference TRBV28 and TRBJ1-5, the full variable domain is DVKVTQSSRYLVKRTGEKVFLECVQDMDHENMFWYRQDPGLGLRLIYFSYDVKMKEKGDIPEGYSVSREKKERFSLILESASTNQTSMYLCASSLFWSQPQHFGDGTRLSIL.

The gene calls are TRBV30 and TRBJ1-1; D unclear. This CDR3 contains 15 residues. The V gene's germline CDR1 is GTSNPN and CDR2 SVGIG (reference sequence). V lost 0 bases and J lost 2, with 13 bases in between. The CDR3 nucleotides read TGTGCCTGGAGTGTACACCTAACATATAACACTGAAGCTTTCTTT. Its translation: CAWSVHLTYNTEAFF.

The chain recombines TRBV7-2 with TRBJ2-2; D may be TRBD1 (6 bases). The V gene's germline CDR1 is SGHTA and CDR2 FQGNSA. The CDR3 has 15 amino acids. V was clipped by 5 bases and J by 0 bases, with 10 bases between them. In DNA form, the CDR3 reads TGTGCCAGCAGCATCCGGACAGCGAACACCGGGGAGCTGTTTTTT. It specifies CASSIRTANTGELFF.

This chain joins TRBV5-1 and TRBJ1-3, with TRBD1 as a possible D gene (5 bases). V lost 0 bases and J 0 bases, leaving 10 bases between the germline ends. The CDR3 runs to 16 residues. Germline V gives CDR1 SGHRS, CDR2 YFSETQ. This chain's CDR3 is CASSLGPGVSGNTIYF. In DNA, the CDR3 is TGCGCCAGCAGCTTGGGACCGGGGGTCTCTGGAAACACCATATATTTT. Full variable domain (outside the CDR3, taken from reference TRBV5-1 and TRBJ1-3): KAGVTQTPRYLIKTRGQQVTLSCSPISGHRSVSWYQQTPGQGLQFLFEYFSETQRNKGNFPGRFSGRQFSNSRSEMNVSTLELGDSALYLCASSLGPGVSGNTIYFGEGSWLTVV.

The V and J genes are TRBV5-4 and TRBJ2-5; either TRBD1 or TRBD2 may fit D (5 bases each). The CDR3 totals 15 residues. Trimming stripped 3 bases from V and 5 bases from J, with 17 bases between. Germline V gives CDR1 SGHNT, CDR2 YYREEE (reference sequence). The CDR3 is CASSWGSSRGETQYF. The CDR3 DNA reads TGTGCCAGCAGCTGGGGGTCCTCCAGAGGGGAGACCCAGTACTTC.

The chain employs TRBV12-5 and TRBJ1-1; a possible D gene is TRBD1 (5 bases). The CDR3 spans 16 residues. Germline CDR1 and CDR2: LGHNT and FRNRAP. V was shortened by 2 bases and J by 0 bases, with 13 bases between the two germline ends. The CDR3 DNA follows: TGTGCTAGTGGTTTGCCGGGACGTCCGATGAACACTGAAGCTTTCTTT. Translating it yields CASGLPGRPMNTEAFF. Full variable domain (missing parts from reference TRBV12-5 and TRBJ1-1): DARVTQTPRHKVTEMGQEVTMRCQPILGHNTVFWYRQTMMQGLELLAYFRNRAPLDDSGMPKDRFSAEMPDATLATLKIQPSEPRDSAVYFCASGLPGRPMNTEAFFGQGTRLTVV.

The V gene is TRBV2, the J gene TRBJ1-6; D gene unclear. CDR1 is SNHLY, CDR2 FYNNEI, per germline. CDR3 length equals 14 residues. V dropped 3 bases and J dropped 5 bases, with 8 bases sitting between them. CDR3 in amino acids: CASSDQSDNSPLHF. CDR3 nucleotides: TGTGCCAGCAGTGACCAATCGGATAATTCACCCCTCCACTTT.

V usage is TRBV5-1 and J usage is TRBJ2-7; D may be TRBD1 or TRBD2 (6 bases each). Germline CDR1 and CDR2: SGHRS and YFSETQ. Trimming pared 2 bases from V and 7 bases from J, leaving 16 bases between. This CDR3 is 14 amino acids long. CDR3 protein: CASSLGRGGEEQYF. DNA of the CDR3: TGCGCCAGCAGCTTAGGCAGGGGAGGCGAGGAGCAGTACTTC. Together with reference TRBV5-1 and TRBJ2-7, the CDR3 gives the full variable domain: KAGVTQTPRYLIKTRGQQVTLSCSPISGHRSVSWYQQTPGQGLQFLFEYFSETQRNKGNFPGRFSGRQFSNSRSEMNVSTLELGDSALYLCASSLGRGGEEQYFGPGTRLTVT.

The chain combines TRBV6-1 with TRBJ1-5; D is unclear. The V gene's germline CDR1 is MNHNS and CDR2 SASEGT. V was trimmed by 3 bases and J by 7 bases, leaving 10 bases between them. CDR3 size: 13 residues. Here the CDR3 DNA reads TGTGCCAGCAGTGAGGGCATATTCCAGCCCCAGCATTTT. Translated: CASSEGIFQPQHF.

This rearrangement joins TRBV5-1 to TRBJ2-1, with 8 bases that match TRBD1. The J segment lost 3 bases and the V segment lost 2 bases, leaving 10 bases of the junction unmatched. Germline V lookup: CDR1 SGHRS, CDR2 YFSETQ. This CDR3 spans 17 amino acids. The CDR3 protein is CASSFELQGAIYNEQFF. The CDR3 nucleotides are TGCGCCAGCAGCTTTGAACTCCAGGGGGCGATCTACAATGAGCAGTTCTTC.